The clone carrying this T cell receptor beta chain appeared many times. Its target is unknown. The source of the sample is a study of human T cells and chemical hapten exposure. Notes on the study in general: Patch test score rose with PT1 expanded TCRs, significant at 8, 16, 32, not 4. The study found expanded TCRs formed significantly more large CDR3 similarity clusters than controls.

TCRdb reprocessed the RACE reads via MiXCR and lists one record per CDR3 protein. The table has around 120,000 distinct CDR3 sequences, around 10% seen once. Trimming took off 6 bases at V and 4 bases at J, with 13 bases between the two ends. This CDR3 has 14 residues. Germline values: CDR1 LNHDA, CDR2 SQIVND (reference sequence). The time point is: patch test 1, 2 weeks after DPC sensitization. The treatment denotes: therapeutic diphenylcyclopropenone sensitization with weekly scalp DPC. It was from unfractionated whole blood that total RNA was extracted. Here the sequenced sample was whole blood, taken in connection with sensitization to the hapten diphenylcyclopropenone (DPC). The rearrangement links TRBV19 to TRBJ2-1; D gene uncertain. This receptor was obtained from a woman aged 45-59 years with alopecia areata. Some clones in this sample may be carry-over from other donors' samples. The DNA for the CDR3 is TGTGCCAGTAGCCCCCTGATGGTATACAATGAGCAGTTCTTC. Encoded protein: CASSPLMVYNEQFF.